The 17 T cell receptor beta chains below come from one sample, sequenced in a study of cytomegalovirus exposure and HLA in healthy donors. The primer mix had 60 Vbeta and 13 Jbeta primers. Profiling relied on immunoSEQ multiplex PCR, and the TCRdb table lists in-frame clones only, not all of them. Of about 170,000 clones in the sample, roughly 85% are singletons; the top ten hold about 0.93%. Sequenced sample: PBMCs. Receptor source: a woman in her 50s in good health and CMV-seropositive.

The chain's CDR3 is CASSLETGGQETQYF. The CDR3 DNA reads TGCGCCAGCAGCTTGGAGACAGGGGGCCAAGAGACCCAGTACTTC. The chain is built from TRBV5-1 and TRBJ2-5; 9 bases are a match to TRBD1. V was pared by 0 bases and J by 1 base, with 1 base of the junction left unmatched. CDR3 length: 15 residues. The germline gives CDR1 SGHRS, CDR2 YFSETQ. The variable domain in full, with the rest retrieved from reference TRBV5-1 and TRBJ2-5, is KAGVTQTPRYLIKTRGQQVTLSCSPISGHRSVSWYQQTPGQGLQFLFEYFSETQRNKGNFPGRFSGRQFSNSRSEMNVSTLELGDSALYLCASSLETGGQETQYFGPGTRLLVL.

The rearrangement joins TRBV11-2 to TRBJ2-1, with D possibly matching TRBD2 (5 bases). The CDR3 spans 15 residues. Germline CDR1 SGHAT, CDR2 FQNNGV. V lost 1 base and J lost 5, with 12 bases in between. CDR3 nucleotide sequence: TGTGCCAGCAGCTTAGCAGGACTCCAGAACAATGAGCAGTTCTTC. Translating it yields CASSLAGLQNNEQFF.

The V gene is TRBV4-3, the J gene TRBJ2-6; unclear D gene. The CDR3 sequence is 16 residues long. V gave up 2 bases and J gave up 0 bases, with 8 bases separating them. Germline V gene data show CDR1 as LGHNA and CDR2 as YSLEER. CDR3 nucleotides: TGCGCCAGCAGCCAAAGAAGCCGCTCTGGGGCCAACGTCCTGACTTTC. Its protein product is CASSQRSRSGANVLTF.

The J gene is TRBJ1-1, the V gene TRBV6-5; TRBD1 aligns across 7 bases. The germline CDR1 and CDR2 sequences are MNHEY and SVGAGI. The CDR3 runs to 13 residues. After removal of 3 bases from V and 7 bases from J, the junction contained 5 bases not matched to a gene. CDR3 in amino acids: CASSYQGGSEAFF. In nucleotides, the CDR3 is TGTGCCAGCAGTTATCAGGGGGGCAGTGAAGCTTTCTTT.

This chain connects TRBV6-6 to TRBJ2-5; D ambiguous. Germline V gene data show CDR1 as MNHNY and CDR2 as SVGAGI (reference sequence). This CDR3 comprises 11 residues. Trimming left V 2 bases short and J 5 bases short, with 3 bases between. CDR3 nucleotides: TGTGCCAGCAGTTACCTCGAGACCCAGTACTTC. Its protein is CASSYLETQYF.

V usage is TRBV10-1 and J usage is TRBJ2-1, with no clear D. The CDR3 sequence is 11 residues long. The germline gives CDR1 WNHNN, CDR2 SYGVQD (reference sequence). V was clipped by 5 bases and J by 5 bases, with 4 bases between them. The CDR3 bases are TGCGCCAGCAGTACAGACAATGAGCAGTTCTTC. This encodes CASSTDNEQFF.

V and J are TRBV6-5 and TRBJ2-5; 11 nucleotides match TRBD2. There are 15 residues in the CDR3. Germline-derived CDR1 and CDR2 are MNHEY and SVGAGI. Unmatched junction bases numbered 3, after V lost 6 bases and J lost 0 bases. Here the CDR3 DNA reads TGTGCCAGCAGAAGACTAGCGGGGTACCAAGAGACCCAGTACTTC. Its translation: CASRRLAGYQETQYF.

V is TRBV5-8 and J is TRBJ1-3; maybe TRBD1 (6 bases). Germline V gene data show CDR1 as SGHTS and CDR2 as YDEGEE. The V and J ends lost 1 base and 3 bases respectively, with 14 bases between them. This CDR3 has 16 residues. The CDR3 nucleotides read TGTGCCAGCAGCTTGTTGGGGCAGGGGAGTGGAAACACCATATATTTT. Protein product: CASSLLGQGSGNTIYF. The complete variable domain, with remaining parts taken from reference TRBV5-8 and TRBJ1-3, reads EAGVTQSPTHLIKTRGQQATLRCSPISGHTSVYWYQQALGLGLQFLLWYDEGEERNRGNFPPRFSGRQFPNYSSELNVNALELEDSALYLCASSLLGQGSGNTIYFGEGSWLTVV.

CDR3 amino acids: CASSLAAVASYEQYF. Written as DNA, the CDR3 is TGCGCCAGCAGCTTGGCGGCGGTTGCCTCCTACGAGCAGTACTTC. The rearrangement joins TRBV5-1 to TRBJ2-7; no reliable D call. Trimming shortened V by 0 bases and J by 0 bases, and 10 bases separated the two germline ends. Germline lookup yields CDR1 SGHRS and CDR2 YFSETQ. The CDR3 loop spans 15 amino acids.

The chain employs TRBV4-2 and TRBJ1-2; D perhaps matches TRBD1 (5 bases). CDR1 and CDR2 (germline): LGHNA, YNFKEQ. This CDR3 is 16 amino acids long. V lost 4 bases and J 7 bases, leaving 22 bases between the germline ends. CDR3 in DNA: TGTGCCAGCAGCCGTACTTCTGGCAGGGCTAGTAGTGGCTACACCTTC. It specifies CASSRTSGRASSGYTF.

The J gene is TRBJ1-1, the V gene TRBV19; no clear D. V was trimmed by 0 bases and J by 0 bases, leaving 5 bases between them. This CDR3 spans 14 amino acids. CDR1 is LNHDA and CDR2 is SQIVND in the germline V gene (reference sequence). The CDR3 nucleotides read TGTGCCAGTAGTATAGACAGGCTGAACACTGAAGCTTTCTTT. It specifies CASSIDRLNTEAFF.

This clone was counted a single time. The rearrangement uses TRBV19 and TRBJ1-5; 12 bases fit TRBD1. The CDR3 is 17 residues long. The trim removed 4 bases at V and 0 bases at J, leaving 4 bases unmatched. Germline lookup yields CDR1 LNHDA and CDR2 SQIVND (reference sequence). For the CDR3, the DNA is TGTGCCAGTAGTAGGGGACAGGGGGCTGGTAGCAATCAGCCCCAGCATTTT. Translation gives CASSRGQGAGSNQPQHF.

The J gene is TRBJ2-3, the V gene TRBV4-3; possibly TRBD2 for D (6 bases). This CDR3 contains 17 residues. V was pared by 0 bases and J by 2 bases, with 15 bases between. Germline CDR1 LGHNA, CDR2 YSLEER. The CDR3 sequence: CASSQEITGDSTDTQYF. The CDR3 DNA is TGCGCCAGCAGCCAAGAGATAACGGGGGACTCCACAGATACGCAGTATTTT.

The chain carries TRBV4-1 and TRBJ2-5, with D maybe TRBD2 (5 bases). The CDR3 covers 14 residues. CDR1 is MGHRA, CDR2 YSYEKL, per germline. V was trimmed by 2 bases and J by 4 bases, leaving 11 bases between them. This CDR3 is CASSQNRDRETQYF. CDR3 sequence (DNA): TGCGCCAGCAGCCAAAACCGGGATCGAGAGACCCAGTACTTC.

Only a few counts were recorded for this clone. Within the sample, other DNA sequences also encode this same CDR3. The chain joins TRBV18 to TRBJ1-1; TRBD1 matches 8 bases. This CDR3 contains 14 residues. The V segment lost 3 bases and the J segment 1 base; nucleotides outside the gene matches: 1. Per germline, CDR1 KGHSH and CDR2 LQKENI. The CDR3 region is CASSPGQGNTEAFF. Here the CDR3 DNA reads TGTGCCAGCTCACCTGGACAGGGGAACACTGAAGCTTTCTTT.

The rearrangement links TRBV30 to TRBJ2-7; TRBD1 matches 7 bases. Germline values: CDR1 GTSNPN, CDR2 SVGIG (reference sequence). CDR3 length equals 12 residues. The CDR3 region is CAFNRGPDEQYF. In DNA, the CDR3 is TGTGCTTTTAACAGGGGACCCGACGAGCAGTACTTC.

The chain couples TRBV2 to TRBJ2-7; D uncertain. V was shortened by 4 bases and J by 0 bases, with 7 bases between the two germline ends. There are 13 residues in the CDR3. Germline-derived CDR1 and CDR2 are SNHLY and FYNNEI. The CDR3, as DNA: TGTGCCAGCAGTGTAGACAACTCCTACGAGCAGTACTTC. Translated: CASSVDNSYEQYF. Drawing the rest from reference TRBV2 and TRBJ2-7, the complete variable domain is EPEVTQTPSHQVTQMGQEVILRCVPISNHLYFYWYRQILGQKVEFLVSFYNNEISEKSEIFDDQFSVERPDGSNFTLKIRSTKLEDSAMYFCASSVDNSYEQYFGPGTRLTVT.